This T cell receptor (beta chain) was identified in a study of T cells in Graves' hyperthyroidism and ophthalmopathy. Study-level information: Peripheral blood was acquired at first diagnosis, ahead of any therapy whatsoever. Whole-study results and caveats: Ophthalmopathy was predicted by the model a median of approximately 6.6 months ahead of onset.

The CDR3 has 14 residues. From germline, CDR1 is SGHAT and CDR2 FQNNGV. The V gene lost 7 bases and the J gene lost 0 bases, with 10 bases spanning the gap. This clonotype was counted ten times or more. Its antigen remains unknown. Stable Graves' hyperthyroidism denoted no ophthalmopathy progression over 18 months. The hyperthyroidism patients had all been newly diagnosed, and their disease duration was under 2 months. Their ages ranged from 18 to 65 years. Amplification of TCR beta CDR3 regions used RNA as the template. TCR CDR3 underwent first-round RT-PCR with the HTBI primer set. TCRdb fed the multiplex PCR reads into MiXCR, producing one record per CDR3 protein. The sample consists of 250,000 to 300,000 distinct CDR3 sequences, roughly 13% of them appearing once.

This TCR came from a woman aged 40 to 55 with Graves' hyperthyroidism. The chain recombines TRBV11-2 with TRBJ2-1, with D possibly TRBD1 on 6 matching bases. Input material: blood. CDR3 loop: CASTRTDSYNEQFF. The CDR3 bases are TGTGCCAGCACCCGGACAGACTCCTACAATGAGCAGTTCTTC.